This passage covers 29 T cell receptor beta chains from one sample sequenced in a study of shared clonotypes between healthy human individuals. Clones were read by immunoSEQ multiplex PCR, and TCRdb kept only the in-frame ones, dropping some. The data contain 2,500,000 or so clones, more than 80% of them singletons. The sequenced sample consisted of naive CD4+ T cells sorted from blood. The subset is: CD45RA+ positively selected. Receptor source: a man aged 18 to 29 in good health.

The V call is TRBV27, the J call TRBJ2-1; D is unclear. V was cut by 2 bases and J by 6 bases, with 8 bases left in between. In germline, CDR1 is MNHEY, CDR2 SMNVEV (reference sequence). CDR3 size: 13 residues. CDR3 loop: CASSLGQPNEQFF. The CDR3 DNA sequence: TGTGCCAGCAGTTTAGGGCAGCCCAATGAGCAGTTCTTC.

This clone was seen once. The chain has TRBV10-3 and TRBJ2-2, with a weak D call TRBD2 (5 bases). Germline V CDR1 and CDR2: ENHRY, SYGVKD. Trimming removed 3 bases at V and 4 bases at J, with 9 bases between. The CDR3 has 14 amino acids. The CDR3 DNA sequence: TGTGCCATCAGTGACGATGGGAGCACCGGGGAGCTGTTTTTT. This translates into CAISDDGSTGELFF.

This chain links TRBV11-3 with TRBJ2-3; perhaps TRBD2 as D (7 bases). The CDR3 consists of 15 residues. Germline assignment: CDR1 SGHNT and CDR2 YENEEA. Trimming stripped 5 bases from V and 2 bases from J, with 14 bases between. The DNA of the CDR3 is TGTGCCAGCAGCATCGGGGGGCGAGACACAGATACGCAGTATTTT. Translating it yields CASSIGGRDTDTQYF.

The chain has TRBV28 and TRBJ1-1, with TRBD1 identical over 12 bases. Per germline, CDR1 MDHEN and CDR2 SYDVKM. The V gene end was trimmed by 10 bases and the J gene end by 6 bases; junction bases not matched to a gene: 6. The CDR3 extends over 13 amino acids. In DNA form, the CDR3 reads TGTGCCATCACGGGACAGGGGGCCTCTGAAGCTTTCTTT. Residues: CAITGQGASEAFF.

The V and J genes are TRBV5-4 and TRBJ2-1, with a possible D match to TRBD2 (6 bases). Germline V gene lookup returns CDR1 SGHNT and CDR2 YYREEE (reference sequence). Trimming left V 7 bases short and J 5 bases short, with 16 bases between. The CDR3 has 14 residues. In DNA form, the CDR3 reads TGTGCCAGCCGACGGGGAGGAGTGAACAATGAGCAGTTCTTC. It encodes CASRRGGVNNEQFF. Looking up the rest from reference TRBV5-4 and TRBJ2-1 gives the full variable domain: ETGVTQSPTHLIKTRGQQVTLRCSSQSGHNTVSWYQQALGQGPQFIFQYYREEENGRGNFPPRFSGLQFPNYSSELNVNALELDDSALYLCASRRGGVNNEQFFGPGTRLTVL.

The rearrangement joins TRBV5-1 to TRBJ2-3, with 10 nucleotides matching TRBD1. Germline trimming cut 4 bases from V and 4 bases from J; bases unmatched to any gene: 9. CDR3 length: 16 amino acids. Per germline, CDR1 SGHRS and CDR2 YFSETQ. The CDR3 reads CASSSRDRGEADTQYF. CDR3 in DNA: TGCGCCAGCAGCAGCCGGGACAGGGGAGAGGCAGATACGCAGTATTTT.

The J gene is TRBJ1-6, the V gene TRBV4-1, with D unclear. V gave up 1 base and J gave up 0 bases, with 10 bases separating them. The CDR3 has 17 residues. Germline values: CDR1 MGHRA, CDR2 YSYEKL. CDR3 bases: TGCGCCAGCAGCCAAGTAACAGCCAGCTCCTATAATTCACCCCTCCACTTT. This encodes CASSQVTASSYNSPLHF.

This chain links TRBV11-2 with TRBJ2-1; D may be TRBD1 (7 bases). Per the germline V gene, CDR1 is SGHAT and CDR2 is FQNNGV. Between the trimmed V and J ends, which lost 7 bases and 3 bases, there was a span of 22 bases. CDR3 length: 17 amino acids. In DNA form, the CDR3 reads TGTGCCAGCAACCGGCGGCGGACAGGAGGGAACTACAATGAGCAGTTCTTC. Its protein product is CASNRRRTGGNYNEQFF.

The V and J genes are TRBV28 and TRBJ1-1, with D possibly TRBD1 on 5 matching bases. Trimming pared 5 bases from V and 1 base from J, leaving 14 bases between. Germline CDR1 MDHEN, CDR2 SYDVKM. The CDR3 runs 15 residues. The CDR3 loop is CASSGTGPRNTEAFF. CDR3 coding DNA: TGTGCCAGCAGTGGGACGGGACCCAGGAACACTGAAGCTTTCTTT.

This sequence joins TRBV5-6 and TRBJ1-2; TRBD1 agrees at 9 bases. This CDR3 has 15 amino acids. Germline values: CDR1 SGHDT, CDR2 YYEEEE. Losses at the gene ends were 1 base for V and 4 bases for J; bases not matched to a gene: 5. The CDR3 nucleotides are TGTGCCAGCAGCTTGACGGGACAGGGTTTCTATGGCTACACCTTC. It translates to CASSLTGQGFYGYTF.

This clone was seen just once. CDR3 coding DNA: TGTGCCAGCAGCAAACAGGGTTCTTACGAGCAGTACTTC. As protein: CASSKQGSYEQYF. The chain combines TRBV5-4 with TRBJ2-7, with a tentative D call TRBD1 (6 bases). V lost 4 bases to trimming and J lost 4 bases, with 12 bases between them. This CDR3 region has 13 residues. Germline V gene data show CDR1 as SGHNT and CDR2 as YYREEE (reference sequence).

In this sample, this clone turned up once. The chain has TRBV19 and TRBJ2-5; a weak D match, TRBD2 (6 bases). The CDR3 has 14 residues. Per the germline V gene, CDR1 is LNHDA and CDR2 is SQIVND (reference sequence). V was pared by 2 bases and J by 4 bases, with 11 bases between. The CDR3 here is CASSITGDPETQYF. CDR3 bases: TGTGCCAGTAGTATAACGGGGGACCCAGAGACCCAGTACTTC.

CDR3 nucleotides: TGCGCCAGCAGCCAGGGGATGAGGGGAGGTCCCACAGATACGCAGTATTTT. Its protein product is CASSQGMRGGPTDTQYF. The V gene is TRBV5-1, the J gene TRBJ2-3; D may correspond to TRBD1 or TRBD2 (6 bases each). This CDR3 is 17 amino acids long. Germline values: CDR1 SGHRS, CDR2 YFSETQ. Trimming cost V 4 bases and J 2 bases, with 20 bases left between them.

The rearrangement joins TRBV28 to TRBJ2-5, with D perhaps being TRBD1 or TRBD2 (5 bases each). This CDR3 comprises 14 residues. Germline V gene sequence: CDR1 MDHEN, CDR2 SYDVKM. Between the trimmed V and J ends, which lost 2 bases and 7 bases, there was a span of 14 bases. CDR3 protein: CASSLEPGPGTQYF. The CDR3 DNA reads as TGTGCCAGCAGTTTAGAACCGGGGCCAGGGACCCAGTACTTC.

The chain is built from TRBV11-2 and TRBJ2-5; 10 nucleotides match TRBD1. CDR1 is SGHAT and CDR2 is FQNNGV in the germline V gene. The junction had 8 bases not matched to a gene; V was cut back by 6 bases and J by 4 bases. This CDR3 spans 15 amino acids. The CDR3 nucleotides read TGTGCCAGCAGGGCCGCCGGGACAGGGGTAGAGACCCAGTACTTC. Its translation: CASRAAGTGVETQYF. The variable domain in full, completed from reference TRBV11-2 and TRBJ2-5, reads EAGVAQSPRYKIIEKRQSVAFWCNPISGHATLYWYQQILGQGPKLLIQFQNNGVVDDSQLPKDRFSAERLKGVDSTLKIQPAKLEDSAVYLCASRAAGTGVETQYFGPGTRLLVL.

This clone was found once. In DNA form, the CDR3 reads TGCGCCAGCAGCTTGTCAACAGGGATTTCCTACGAGCAGTACTTC. It codes for CASSLSTGISYEQYF. This chain connects TRBV5-1 to TRBJ2-7; D is perhaps TRBD1 (6 bases). Germline V CDR1 and CDR2: SGHRS, YFSETQ. V was pared by 1 base and J by 1 base, with 12 bases between. This CDR3 contains 15 residues.

As to this clone: Other nucleotide sequences in the sample specify the same CDR3. The V and J genes are TRBV5-1 and TRBJ2-3; D possibly uses TRBD1 or TRBD2 (6 bases each). Trimming cost V 2 bases and J 3 bases, with 13 bases left between them. CDR1 SGHRS and CDR2 YFSETQ come from the germline V gene. The CDR3 spans 15 residues. CDR3 coding DNA: TGCGCCAGCAGCTTTCGGGGGCAGGGGACAGATACGCAGTATTTT. Translating gives CASSFRGQGTDTQYF.

The chain employs TRBV5-1 and TRBJ2-1, with no clear D. Per germline, CDR1 SGHRS and CDR2 YFSETQ. This CDR3 has 14 residues. The V and J ends lost 4 bases and 6 bases respectively, with 14 bases between them. The CDR3 DNA is TGCGCCAGCAGCCTCCGGGCCACCCCCAATGAGCAGTTCTTC. Translation gives CASSLRATPNEQFF. Supplemented by reference TRBV5-1 and TRBJ2-1, the full variable domain reads KAGVTQTPRYLIKTRGQQVTLSCSPISGHRSVSWYQQTPGQGLQFLFEYFSETQRNKGNFPGRFSGRQFSNSRSEMNVSTLELGDSALYLCASSLRATPNEQFFGPGTRLTVL.

V is TRBV27 and J is TRBJ2-7, with D unresolved. The germline CDR1 and CDR2 sequences are MNHEY and SMNVEV (reference sequence). The V end lost 2 bases, the J end lost 2 bases, and 13 bases lay between the germline ends. The CDR3 has 15 residues. CDR3 DNA: TGTGCCAGCAGTTTAAAATTCGCGCAGGCCTACGAGCAGTACTTC. Translating it yields CASSLKFAQAYEQYF.

The chain combines TRBV18 with TRBJ2-4, with D uncertain. Germline values: CDR1 KGHSH, CDR2 LQKENI. V dropped 3 bases and J dropped 0 bases, with 18 bases sitting between them. CDR3 length equals 18 residues. The CDR3: CASSPRAIPYLAKNIQYF. CDR3 DNA: TGTGCCAGCTCACCCCGGGCAATTCCATATTTAGCCAAAAACATTCAGTACTTC.

This chain links TRBV6-5 with TRBJ2-2; D call uncertain. This CDR3 has 16 residues. V was pared by 3 bases and J by 4 bases, with 15 bases between. Germline V gives CDR1 MNHEY, CDR2 SVGAGI. The CDR3 nucleotides are TGTGCCAGCAGTTATTTGGGTCTCTTGATCACCGGGGAGCTGTTTTTT. Amino acid sequence: CASSYLGLLITGELFF.

The CDR3 nucleotides read TGTGCCAGCAAGCAGGGTACCGGGGAGCTGTTTTTT. It specifies CASKQGTGELFF. The V and J genes are TRBV7-3 and TRBJ2-2; D perhaps matches TRBD1 (5 bases). This CDR3 contains 12 residues. V shed 7 bases and J shed 5 bases, with 8 bases lying between them. Germline assignment: CDR1 SGHTA and CDR2 FQGTGA.

The chain joins TRBV7-9 to TRBJ2-5, with 8 bases that match TRBD1. The germline CDR1 and CDR2 sequences are SEHNR and FQNEAQ (reference sequence). V shed 1 base and J 5 bases; nucleotides not matched to a gene: 6. The CDR3 spans 15 residues. CDR3 protein: CASSLVQGAMETQYF. In nucleotides, the CDR3 is TGTGCCAGCAGCTTAGTTCAGGGGGCCATGGAGACCCAGTACTTC.

The chain links TRBV10-3 to TRBJ1-6, with D unresolved. The CDR3 extends over 14 amino acids. Trimming shortened V by 8 bases and J by 9 bases, and 17 bases separated the two germline ends. The V gene's germline CDR1 is ENHRY and CDR2 SYGVKD. DNA for the CDR3: TGTGCCATCCACGGAGGAGTTGAGAGTTCACCCCTCCACTTT. Residues: CAIHGGVESSPLHF.

V and J are TRBV27 and TRBJ1-4; the match to TRBD1 covers 7 bases. Germline V lookup: CDR1 MNHEY, CDR2 SMNVEV (reference sequence). The CDR3 runs 15 residues. After removal of 3 bases from V and 8 bases from J, the junction contained 9 bases not matched to a gene. CDR3 bases: TGTGCCAGCAGTTTCATAGGGACAGACACCGAAAAACTGTTTTTT. Translating it yields CASSFIGTDTEKLFF. The full variable domain, completed using reference TRBV27 and TRBJ1-4, is EAQVTQNPRYLITVTGKKLTVTCSQNMNHEYMSWYRQDPGLGLRQIYYSMNVEVTDKGDVPEGYKVSRKEKRNFPLILESPSPNQTSLYFCASSFIGTDTEKLFFGSGTQLSVL.

This clone was seen a single time. This rearrangement joins TRBV18 to TRBJ1-3; D remains unclear. Germline assignment: CDR1 KGHSH and CDR2 LQKENI. This CDR3 comprises 15 residues. Trimming removed 3 bases from V and 3 bases from J, with 12 bases in between. For the CDR3, the DNA is TGTGCCAGCTCACCCTCCGAATCGGGTGGAAACACCATATATTTT. Residues: CASSPSESGGNTIYF.

The chain combines TRBV2 with TRBJ2-3; 8 bases align to TRBD2. J gave up 6 bases and V 10 bases, and 12 bases lay outside the gene matches. The CDR3 extends over 14 amino acids. The germline V gene encodes CDR1 SNHLY and CDR2 FYNNEI. CDR3 sequence: CAIPGGDRPDTQYF. CDR3 DNA sequence: TGTGCCATACCGGGGGGGGACCGTCCGGATACGCAGTATTTT.

The chain joins TRBV11-2 to TRBJ2-7, with 12 bases fitting TRBD1. V shed 5 bases, J shed 4 bases, and the junction held 9 bases outside the gene matches. CDR1 is SGHAT, CDR2 FQNNGV, per germline. The CDR3 covers 16 residues. CDR3 in amino acids: CASSVGQGANSYEQYF. CDR3 DNA sequence: TGTGCCAGCAGCGTGGGACAGGGGGCGAATTCTTACGAGCAGTACTTC.

The chain employs TRBV28 and TRBJ1-2; the match to TRBD1 covers 10 bases. Per germline, CDR1 MDHEN and CDR2 SYDVKM. The trim removed 5 bases at V and 4 bases at J, leaving 7 bases unmatched. The CDR3 has 15 amino acids. CDR3 sequence: CASSISTGGLYGYTF. The CDR3, as DNA: TGTGCCAGCAGTATATCGACAGGGGGCCTCTATGGCTACACCTTC.